This passage covers 26 T cell receptor beta chains from one sample sequenced in a study of T cells in localized non-small cell lung cancer. Clones were sequenced by immunoSEQ multiplex PCR, and TCRdb holds only the in-frame ones, with some missing. The repertoire includes approximately 1,500 clones, around 20% of them detected once, and approximately 29% sits in the top ten. The sequencing used lung tumor tissue, collected before any cancer treatment. These receptors were taken from a male donor aged 60 or older with stage III squamous cell lung carcinoma.

The chain uses TRBV19 and TRBJ1-6, with D maybe TRBD1 (5 bases). This CDR3 comprises 15 residues. Trimming took off 3 bases at V and 8 bases at J, with 14 bases between the two ends. Germline-derived CDR1 and CDR2 are LNHDA and SQIVND (reference sequence). The chain's CDR3 is CASSIQGVEDSPLHF. The CDR3 nucleotides are TGTGCCAGTAGTATCCAAGGGGTTGAGGATTCACCCCTCCACTTT.

The chain employs TRBV19 and TRBJ1-1, with D possibly TRBD1 on 5 matching bases. The CDR3 runs 12 residues. Trimming removed 6 bases at V and 5 bases at J, with 10 bases between. CDR1 is LNHDA and CDR2 is SQIVND in the germline V gene (reference sequence). The CDR3 sequence is CASRAGVTEAFF. In DNA, the CDR3 is TGTGCCAGTAGGGCGGGGGTTACTGAAGCTTTCTTT.

There are a few counts of this clone. V usage is TRBV6-8 and J usage is TRBJ2-3; no definite D call. Trimming removed 11 bases at V and 4 bases at J, with 22 bases between. Germline CDR1 and CDR2: MNHGY and SAAAGT. CDR3 length: 15 residues. CDR3 in amino acids: CASRTPRKTPDTQYF. The CDR3 coding sequence is TGTGCCTCAAGGACGCCTAGGAAAACACCAGATACGCAGTATTTT.

There are a few counts of this clone. This rearrangement joins TRBV6-8 to TRBJ1-1; 12 nucleotides match TRBD1. Germline-derived CDR1 and CDR2 are MNHGY and SAAAGT. The CDR3 sequence is 16 residues long. The ends lost 7 bases at V and 1 base at J; junction bases unmatched: 7. The CDR3 DNA is TGTGCCAGCACTCCCGGGACAGGGGGCGGGAACACTGAAGCTTTCTTT. The encoded protein is CASTPGTGGGNTEAFF.

This sequence joins TRBV7-4 and TRBJ1-3, with D perhaps matching TRBD1 (6 bases). V was clipped by 3 bases and J by 0 bases, with 9 bases between them. This CDR3 is 15 amino acids long. Looked up from germline, CDR1 is SGHVT and CDR2 is SQSDAQ. DNA for the CDR3: TGTGCCAGCAGCTTTTGGGACAACTCTGGAAACACCATATATTTT. Amino acids: CASSFWDNSGNTIYF.

This clone is large (0.1 to 1%). The chain carries TRBV23-1 and TRBJ1-3; D ambiguous. TRBV23-1 is designated an ORF whose function remains uncertain. This CDR3 has 14 residues. The ends were cut back, 5 bases at V and 1 base at J, with 9 bases in the middle. CDR3 amino acids: CASSYLTSGNTIYF. The CDR3 bases are TGCGCCAGCAGTTACCTGACTTCTGGAAACACCATATATTTT.

The CDR3 sequence is CASSSGQVGDTEAFF. The CDR3 nucleotides read TGTGCCAGCAGCTCAGGACAGGTTGGGGACACTGAAGCTTTCTTT. The chain carries TRBV11-3 and TRBJ1-1; 7 bases fit TRBD1. There are 15 residues in the CDR3. V lost 4 bases and J lost 3; bases outside the gene matches: 8. Per the germline V gene, CDR1 is SGHNT and CDR2 is YENEEA. The variable domain in full, with the rest retrieved from reference TRBV11-3 and TRBJ1-1, is EAGVVQSPRYKIIEKKQPVAFWCNPISGHNTLYWYLQNLGQGPELLIRYENEEAVDDSQLPKDRFSAERLKGVDSTLKIQPAELGDSAVYLCASSSGQVGDTEAFFGQGTRLTVV.

In its sample, this clone was seen a few times. The rearrangement uses TRBV11-3 and TRBJ1-1; weak D call: TRBD1 (5 bases). Germline CDR1 is SGHNT and CDR2 is YENEEA. Trimming cost V 3 bases and J 1 base, with 9 bases left between them. The CDR3 extends over 14 amino acids. The CDR3 DNA is TGTGCCAGCAGCTTCAGGGTGGGGAACACTGAAGCTTTCTTT. Protein product: CASSFRVGNTEAFF. The full variable domain, rest sourced from reference TRBV11-3 and TRBJ1-1, is EAGVVQSPRYKIIEKKQPVAFWCNPISGHNTLYWYLQNLGQGPELLIRYENEEAVDDSQLPKDRFSAERLKGVDSTLKIQPAELGDSAVYLCASSFRVGNTEAFFGQGTRLTVV.

This clone is categorized as medium-sized. The V call is TRBV6-8, the J call TRBJ2-7, with 9 positions matching TRBD1. V lost 9 bases, J lost 1 base, and 13 bases stayed unmatched. The CDR3 sequence is 16 residues long. Germline values: CDR1 MNHGY, CDR2 SAAAGT. The CDR3, as DNA: TGTGCCAGTCGCCGAGCCGGGACAGGGTCTTCCTACGAGCAGTACTTC. Translated, it gives CASRRAGTGSSYEQYF.

This clone was observed a few times. CDR3 region: CASSPPLAGKSNTGELFF. DNA of the CDR3: TGTGCCAGCAGCCCACCCCTAGCGGGGAAATCAAACACCGGGGAGCTGTTTTTT. The rearrangement uses TRBV25-1 and TRBJ2-2; 9 bases agree with TRBD2. The CDR3 length is 18 residues. From germline, CDR1 is MGHDK and CDR2 SYGVNS. With 6 bases clipped from V and 2 bases from J, the junction kept 13 bases outside the gene matches.

The rearrangement links TRBV6-8 to TRBJ1-2; unclear D gene. The germline V gene encodes CDR1 MNHGY and CDR2 SAAAGT. This CDR3 is 12 amino acids long. Trimming pared 7 bases from V and 1 base from J, leaving 7 bases between. The CDR3 loop is CASMDLNYGYTF. DNA of the CDR3: TGTGCCAGCATGGACCTTAACTATGGCTACACCTTC.

The chain has TRBV19 and TRBJ1-2; D is unresolved. The CDR3 contains 11 residues. V was pared by 6 bases and J by 4 bases, with 6 bases between. The germline CDR1 and CDR2 sequences are LNHDA and SQIVND (reference sequence). CDR3 sequence (DNA): TGTGCCAGTAGCCCGGGCTATGGCTACACCTTC. Its protein product is CASSPGYGYTF.

This clone was seen only a few times. The V call is TRBV11-3, the J call TRBJ1-6; D unclear. Germline CDR1 SGHNT, CDR2 YENEEA. Deletions cut 1 base from V and 6 bases from J, with 22 bases between. The CDR3 runs to 19 residues. CDR3 protein: CASSLVTQFAVRPNSPLHF. Here the CDR3 DNA reads TGTGCCAGCAGCTTAGTAACTCAGTTCGCCGTAAGGCCTAATTCACCCCTCCACTTT.

The rearrangement links TRBV9 to TRBJ2-1, with D possibly being TRBD1 (5 bases). Between the trimmed V and J ends, which lost 0 bases and 1 base, there was a span of 11 bases. The CDR3 has 16 amino acids. Germline CDR1 is SGDLS and CDR2 is YYNGEE. The CDR3 is CASSVEGSLSYNEQFF. The CDR3 DNA reads TGTGCCAGCAGCGTAGAGGGGTCGCTGTCCTACAATGAGCAGTTCTTC.

The chain is built from TRBV19 and TRBJ1-3; D remains unclear. V shed 7 bases and J shed 0 bases, with 25 bases lying between them. The germline V gene encodes CDR1 LNHDA and CDR2 SQIVND (reference sequence). The CDR3 sequence is 19 residues long. The CDR3 region has the DNA TGTGCCAGTACCCTTATTGGGTCTTCTGGATGGCCCTCTGGAAACACCATATATTTT. As protein: CASTLIGSSGWPSGNTIYF.

The J gene is TRBJ2-2, the V gene TRBV28; TRBD1 agrees at 7 bases. Germline V CDR1 and CDR2: MDHEN, SYDVKM. V lost 5 bases and J lost 9; bases outside the gene matches: 9. The CDR3 consists of 14 residues. In nucleotides, the CDR3 is TGTGCCAGCAGTCCCGACAGGGAGCTCCGGGAGCTGTTTTTT. Its protein product is CASSPDRELRELFF.

This clone was observed a few times. The rearrangement links TRBV9 to TRBJ2-2; 15 positions match TRBD2. Trimming cost V 3 bases and J 2 bases; bases outside gene matches: 2. Germline loops: CDR1 SGDLS, CDR2 YYNGEE. CDR3 length equals 17 residues. DNA for the CDR3: TGTGCCAGCAGCGCGGGACTAGCGGGGGGTAACACCGGGGAGCTGTTTTTT. Translation: CASSAGLAGGNTGELFF.

This clone was detected only once. V and J are TRBV5-1 and TRBJ1-3; perhaps TRBD1 as D (5 bases). Germline values: CDR1 SGHRS, CDR2 YFSETQ. Trimming stripped 0 bases from V and 0 bases from J, with 13 bases between. There are 17 residues in the CDR3. This CDR3 is CASSLVGQGFSGNTIYF. As DNA, the CDR3 is TGCGCCAGCAGCTTGGTGGGGCAGGGATTCTCTGGAAACACCATATATTTT.

The gene calls are TRBV28 and TRBJ1-5; D might be TRBD1 (5 bases). Trimming left V 6 bases short and J 0 bases short, with 12 bases between. This CDR3 comprises 15 residues. CDR1 and CDR2 (germline): MDHEN, SYDVKM. CDR3 protein: CASSPQVYSNQPQHF. In DNA form, the CDR3 reads TGTGCCAGCAGCCCACAGGTATATAGCAATCAGCCCCAGCATTTT. Variable domain in full (rest from reference TRBV28 and TRBJ1-5): DVKVTQSSRYLVKRTGEKVFLECVQDMDHENMFWYRQDPGLGLRLIYFSYDVKMKEKGDIPEGYSVSREKKERFSLILESASTNQTSMYLCASSPQVYSNQPQHFGDGTRLSIL.

The chain links TRBV18 to TRBJ2-3; 10 bases are a match to TRBD2. Germline CDR1 and CDR2: KGHSH and LQKENI. The CDR3 contains 20 residues. V lost 1 base and J lost 3; bases outside the gene matches: 16. In DNA form, the CDR3 reads TGTGCCAGCTCACCACGAACGAGCGGGGGGGCCAACGAGAAGACAGATACGCAGTATTTT. It translates to CASSPRTSGGANEKTDTQYF.

This clone has a handful of counts. The chain couples TRBV11-3 to TRBJ1-3; D gene unclear. Germline V CDR1 and CDR2: SGHNT, YENEEA. The CDR3 extends over 15 amino acids. With 2 bases removed from V and 6 bases from J, the gap between germline ends came to 14 bases. In DNA form, the CDR3 reads TGTGCCAGCAGCTTAAGCGGGCCAGGAGTAAACACCATATATTTT. It yields the protein CASSLSGPGVNTIYF.

In its sample, this clone is medium-sized. This sequence joins TRBV11-3 and TRBJ1-3, with no clear D. The CDR3 spans 14 residues. Trimming left V 2 bases short and J 4 bases short, with 9 bases between. Germline-derived CDR1 and CDR2 are SGHNT and YENEEA. The CDR3 here is CASSLSALGNTIYF. The CDR3 region has the DNA TGTGCCAGCAGCTTAAGTGCGCTGGGAAACACCATATATTTT.

This clone qualifies as medium-sized (0.01 to 0.1%). The chain couples TRBV6-8 to TRBJ1-5, with TRBD1 as a possible D gene (5 bases). The CDR3 is 14 amino acids. Germline V gives CDR1 MNHGY, CDR2 SAAAGT. V was cut by 10 bases and J by 0 bases, with 13 bases left in between. In nucleotides, the CDR3 is TGTGCCACGGGCAGGGACTATAGCAATCAGCCCCAGCATTTT. Residues: CATGRDYSNQPQHF.

V gene TRBV5-1 combines with J gene TRBJ2-3; D may be TRBD2 (6 bases). CDR1 and CDR2 from the germline V gene are SGHRS and YFSETQ. Trimming removed 6 bases from V and 2 bases from J, with 13 bases in between. This CDR3 has 14 amino acids. The CDR3 protein is CASKGGRSTDTQYF. The CDR3 nucleotides are TGCGCCAGCAAAGGAGGGCGGTCCACAGATACGCAGTATTTT. The full variable domain, rest sourced from reference TRBV5-1 and TRBJ2-3, is KAGVTQTPRYLIKTRGQQVTLSCSPISGHRSVSWYQQTPGQGLQFLFEYFSETQRNKGNFPGRFSGRQFSNSRSEMNVSTLELGDSALYLCASKGGRSTDTQYFGPGTRLTVL.

The chain is built from TRBV6-8 and TRBJ2-1, with 10 bases aligning to TRBD1. The CDR3 has 15 residues. V trimming: 2 bases; J trimming: 7 bases; junction bases outside the gene matches: 5. The germline V gene encodes CDR1 MNHGY and CDR2 SAAAGT. CDR3 in DNA: TGTGCCAGCAGTTACCGGACAGGGGGATCGAATGAGCAGTTCTTC. Protein sequence: CASSYRTGGSNEQFF.

This clone was counted between two and nine times. The chain employs TRBV6-7 and TRBJ1-4; no clear D. TRBV6-7 is identified as an open reading frame with a role that is uncertain. Between the trimmed V and J ends, which lost 4 bases and 8 bases, there was a span of 17 bases. CDR3 size: 15 residues. CDR3 in DNA: TGTGCCAGCAGTTCCCGCGCGGGAGGGAAGGAAAAACTGTTTTTT. This sequence encodes CASSSRAGGKEKLFF.